These 27 T cell receptor beta chains were sequenced from one sample in a study of blood T cells in healthy people across ages. Using a J-beta primer mix together with a sample-barcoded 5' primer, a second PCR was run for roughly 6 to 11 cycles. TCRdb re-called the 5' RACE reads with MiXCR, one entry per CDR3 protein. The table lists about 830,000 distinct CDR3 sequences, 60% to 80% of them singletons. Input material: blood. The origin of the receptors is a man aged 25 to 40 in good health.

This clonotype was counted a few times. V gene TRBV28 combines with J gene TRBJ2-1; D not resolved. There are 13 residues in the CDR3. With 5 bases removed from V and 9 bases from J, the gap between germline ends came to 14 bases. Germline V gene lookup returns CDR1 MDHEN and CDR2 SYDVKM. CDR3 sequence: CASSLPSPGEQFF. Written as DNA, the CDR3 is TGTGCCAGCAGTCTCCCCAGTCCGGGTGAGCAGTTCTTC.

DNA of the CDR3: TGTGCCAGCAGCTTACGTTCGGGGGAAGTATCAGAGACCCAGTACTTC. This gives the protein CASSLRSGEVSETQYF. The J gene is TRBJ2-5, the V gene TRBV11-2, with a weak D call TRBD2 (6 bases). In germline, CDR1 is SGHAT, CDR2 FQNNGV. This CDR3 is built from 16 residues. V was clipped by 2 bases and J by 4 bases, with 17 bases between them.

There are a few counts of this clonotype. The rearrangement links TRBV7-2 to TRBJ2-5; D is possibly TRBD2 (5 bases). Trimming removed 5 bases from V and 2 bases from J, with 15 bases in between. CDR1 is SGHTA and CDR2 is FQGNSA in the germline V gene. The CDR3 runs to 15 residues. The CDR3 spells CASSRSRRAQETQYF. The CDR3 nucleotides read TGTGCCAGCAGCCGCTCCCGGCGGGCTCAAGAGACCCAGTACTTC.

V usage is TRBV10-3 and J usage is TRBJ2-1, with TRBD1 identical over 8 bases. This CDR3 is 15 amino acids long. V lost 2 bases, J lost 6 bases, and 6 bases stayed unmatched. CDR1 ENHRY and CDR2 SYGVKD come from the germline V gene. CDR3 region: CAISEDSRGRNEQFF. CDR3 coding DNA: TGTGCCATCAGTGAGGATAGCAGGGGGCGCAATGAGCAGTTCTTC.

The V and J genes are TRBV7-2 and TRBJ2-3; TRBD2 aligns across 8 bases. Germline lookup yields CDR1 SGHTA and CDR2 FQGNSA. The CDR3 spans 15 residues. J gave up 1 base and V 5 bases, and 5 bases lay outside the gene matches. The CDR3 here is CASSPRLARTDTQYF. The DNA of the CDR3 is TGTGCCAGCAGCCCCCGACTAGCGCGCACAGATACGCAGTATTTT.

The sample holds one count of this clonotype. The chain uses TRBV29-1 and TRBJ1-4; D is undetermined. From germline, CDR1 is SQVTM and CDR2 ANQGSEA. The CDR3 is made up of 15 amino acids. The germline V and J ends were trimmed by 0 bases and 10 bases, with 18 bases remaining between them. The CDR3 DNA follows: TGCAGCGTTGAAGATCAACGAATTCAGAAAGGAAAACTGTTTTTT. Its protein is CSVEDQRIQKGKLFF. Drawing the rest from reference TRBV29-1 and TRBJ1-4, the complete variable domain is SAVISQKPSRDICQRGTSLTIQCQVDSQVTMMFWYRQQPGQSLTLIATANQGSEATYESGFVIDKFPISRPNLTFSTLTVSNMSPEDSSIYLCSVEDQRIQKGKLFFGSGTQLSVL.

This chain joins TRBV18 and TRBJ2-7, with unresolved D. The DNA end is more similar to TRBJ2-4, so the J call may be wrong. The CDR3 has 16 residues. The germline V gene has CDR1 KGHSH and CDR2 LQKENI. The CDR3 DNA follows: TGTGCCAGCTCACCGAGGACGGCTACAGCCAAAAACATTCAGTACTTC. It codes for CASSPRTATAKNIQYF.

This clonotype was seen more than once but under ten times. The chain carries TRBV12-3 or TRBV12-4 and TRBJ2-3, with unresolved D. This CDR3 contains 13 residues. With 7 bases removed from V and 6 bases from J, the gap between germline ends came to 14 bases. CDR3 region: CASNAFLADTQYF. The DNA for the CDR3 is TGTGCCAGCAACGCCTTCCTGGCGGATACGCAGTATTTT.

The chain's CDR3 is CASSLTALQETQYF. Written as DNA, the CDR3 is TGTGCCAGCAGTTTAACAGCCCTACAAGAGACCCAGTACTTC. V and J are TRBV12-3 or TRBV12-4 and TRBJ2-5; no definite D call. V was clipped by 2 bases and J by 2 bases, with 9 bases between them. The CDR3 has 14 amino acids.

This clonotype appeared a few times. This rearrangement joins TRBV20-1 to TRBJ2-1; 9 bases fit TRBD1. Looked up from germline, CDR1 is DFQATT and CDR2 is SNEGSKA (reference sequence). V shed 1 base and J 2 bases; nucleotides not matched to a gene: 3. The CDR3 extends over 15 amino acids. The DNA of the CDR3 is TGCAGTGCTAGAGCACAGGGGGCCCCCTACAATGAGCAGTTCTTC. Protein: CSARAQGAPYNEQFF.

The genes are TRBV9 and TRBJ2-3, with no clear D. Per the germline V gene, CDR1 is SGDLS and CDR2 is YYNGEE. The CDR3 is 17 residues long. Trimming removed 1 base from V and 3 bases from J, with 18 bases in between. This chain's CDR3 is CASSVSAGSVLTDTQYF. CDR3 sequence (DNA): TGTGCCAGCAGCGTAAGTGCTGGATCCGTTTTGACAGATACGCAGTATTTT.

This clonotype was detected a few times. The genes are TRBV5-4 and TRBJ2-1, with TRBD1 matching 8 bases. V was clipped by 2 bases and J by 5 bases; unmatched bases: 6. CDR1 and CDR2 (germline): SGHNT, YYREEE (reference sequence). The CDR3 is 15 residues long. The CDR3 region is CASSLPGGTDNEQFF. CDR3 nucleotides: TGTGCCAGCAGCTTACCAGGGGGCACGGACAATGAGCAGTTCTTC. The full variable domain, completed using reference TRBV5-4 and TRBJ2-1, is ETGVTQSPTHLIKTRGQQVTLRCSSQSGHNTVSWYQQALGQGPQFIFQYYREEENGRGNFPPRFSGLQFPNYSSELNVNALELDDSALYLCASSLPGGTDNEQFFGPGTRLTVL.

The gene calls are TRBV29-1 and TRBJ2-1; D assignment may be TRBD1 or TRBD2 (6 bases each). This CDR3 spans 14 amino acids. In germline, CDR1 is SQVTM, CDR2 ANQGSEA. V dropped 8 bases and J dropped 4 bases, with 18 bases sitting between them. CDR3 residues: CSSSGAPLYNEQFF. The CDR3 DNA follows: TGCAGCTCATCGGGGGCACCCCTATACAATGAGCAGTTCTTC.

The table lists this clonotype with many counts. This chain joins TRBV25-1 and TRBJ1-2; no clear D gene. This CDR3 contains 12 residues. Trimming shortened V by 6 bases and J by 4 bases, and 9 bases separated the two germline ends. The germline V gene has CDR1 MGHDK and CDR2 SYGVNS. CDR3: CASSLDTYGYTF. The CDR3 DNA reads TGTGCCAGCAGCCTGGATACCTATGGCTACACCTTC.

This chain links TRBV10-3 with TRBJ2-3, with TRBD1 matching 7 bases. CDR3 length: 14 residues. Per germline, CDR1 ENHRY and CDR2 SYGVKD. Losses at the gene ends were 7 bases for V and 2 bases for J; bases not matched to a gene: 6. In DNA, the CDR3 is TGTGCCATCACCCCAGGGGGATCCACAGATACGCAGTATTTT. Amino acid sequence: CAITPGGSTDTQYF.

This chain connects TRBV9 to TRBJ2-3, with 10 bases fitting TRBD2. V lost 0 bases, J lost 1 base, and 5 bases stayed unmatched. Germline V gene sequence: CDR1 SGDLS, CDR2 YYNGEE. There are 17 residues in the CDR3. The CDR3 DNA is TGTGCCAGCAGCGTAGGGGCCGGGACTAGCGGCACAGATACGCAGTATTTT. It translates to CASSVGAGTSGTDTQYF.

The rearrangement links TRBV12-3 or TRBV12-4 to TRBJ2-7; 11 bases match TRBD2. The trim removed 2 bases at V and 3 bases at J, leaving 3 bases unmatched. This CDR3 comprises 15 residues. As DNA, the CDR3 is TGTGCCAGCAGTTTATGGACTAGCGGGCGCTACGAGCAGTACTTC. It encodes CASSLWTSGRYEQYF.

The count of this clonotype is one. The chain couples TRBV7-3 to TRBJ1-6; possible D gene TRBD1, 6 bases. Trimming stripped 5 bases from V and 8 bases from J, with 16 bases between. Germline-derived CDR1 and CDR2 are SGHTA and FQGTGA. This CDR3 region has 15 residues. The DNA for the CDR3 is TGTGCCAGCAGCCCAACAGGGCCCTTCGATTCACCCCTCCACTTT. Residues: CASSPTGPFDSPLHF.

This chain connects TRBV20-1 to TRBJ2-7, with TRBD1 as a possible D gene (6 bases). The V gene's germline CDR1 is DFQATT and CDR2 SNEGSKA (reference sequence). V gave up 4 bases and J gave up 4 bases, with 11 bases separating them. CDR3 size: 12 residues. The CDR3 DNA is TGCAGTGCTAAGGGGGTTCCGTACGAGCAGTACTTC. Amino acids: CSAKGVPYEQYF.

This sequence joins TRBV4-2 and TRBJ1-1; the D gene is possibly TRBD1 (6 bases). This CDR3 region has 16 residues. Germline lookup yields CDR1 LGHNA and CDR2 YNFKEQ. Trimming shortened V by 3 bases and J by 0 bases, and 14 bases separated the two germline ends. CDR3 loop: CASSHPEGGMNTEAFF. The DNA of the CDR3 is TGTGCCAGCAGCCATCCCGAGGGGGGAATGAACACTGAAGCTTTCTTT.

The chain links TRBV5-1 to TRBJ2-7; 7 nucleotides align to TRBD1. With 4 bases clipped from V and 6 bases from J, the junction kept 13 bases outside the gene matches. This CDR3 spans 15 amino acids. Looked up from germline, CDR1 is SGHRS and CDR2 is YFSETQ. The CDR3 reads CASSGVATGSLEQYF. The CDR3 DNA is TGCGCCAGCAGCGGGGTGGCGACAGGGAGCCTCGAGCAGTACTTC. The variable domain in full, with the rest retrieved from reference TRBV5-1 and TRBJ2-7, is KAGVTQTPRYLIKTRGQQVTLSCSPISGHRSVSWYQQTPGQGLQFLFEYFSETQRNKGNFPGRFSGRQFSNSRSEMNVSTLELGDSALYLCASSGVATGSLEQYFGPGTRLTVT.

This clonotype was seen only a few times. The CDR3 spells CASSLAEAILTDTQYF. The DNA of the CDR3 is TGTGCCAGCAGCTTAGCGGAGGCCATACTTACAGATACGCAGTATTTT. The V and J genes are TRBV11-2 and TRBJ2-3; D perhaps matches TRBD2 (5 bases). There are 16 residues in the CDR3. Trimming stripped 1 base from V and 3 bases from J, with 14 bases between. CDR1 is SGHAT and CDR2 is FQNNGV in the germline V gene. Variable domain in full (rest from reference TRBV11-2 and TRBJ2-3): EAGVAQSPRYKIIEKRQSVAFWCNPISGHATLYWYQQILGQGPKLLIQFQNNGVVDDSQLPKDRFSAERLKGVDSTLKIQPAKLEDSAVYLCASSLAEAILTDTQYFGPGTRLTVL.

V is TRBV4-2 and J is TRBJ2-1; D possibly uses TRBD1 or TRBD2 (5 bases each). The ends were cut back, 4 bases at V and 8 bases at J, with 18 bases in the middle. The CDR3 consists of 15 residues. Germline CDR1 is LGHNA and CDR2 is YNFKEQ. The CDR3 DNA reads TGTGCCAGCAGCCTCGCGGGCGGTTTGGGGGATGAGCAGTTCTTC. Protein sequence: CASSLAGGLGDEQFF.

This clonotype was recorded a few times. The rearrangement joins TRBV6-2 or TRBV6-3 to TRBJ2-1; 9 nucleotides agree with TRBD2. Germline trimming cut 4 bases from V and 7 bases from J; bases unmatched to any gene: 8. CDR1 is MNHEY and CDR2 is SVGEGT in the germline V gene. This CDR3 has 15 amino acids. The CDR3: CASSFFAGGRNEQFF. DNA for the CDR3: TGTGCCAGCAGTTTCTTTGCGGGGGGGCGGAATGAGCAGTTCTTC.

This chain links TRBV7-8 with TRBJ2-1; TRBD2 agrees at 7 bases. Germline V gene sequence: CDR1 SGHVS, CDR2 FQNEAQ. V lost 7 bases to trimming and J lost 2 bases; unmatched junction nucleotides: 8. The CDR3 runs to 15 residues. CDR3 nucleotides: TGTGCCAGCATTCGCCCCGGGGGGACCTACAATGAGCAGTTCTTC. Its protein product is CASIRPGGTYNEQFF.

The chain couples TRBV7-2 to TRBJ1-2; weak D call: TRBD1 (6 bases). The V gene's germline CDR1 is SGHTA and CDR2 FQGNSA. The CDR3 sequence is 13 residues long. The V end was cut by 6 bases, the J end by 6 bases, with 14 bases between. The CDR3 sequence: CASRGRGEDGYTF. CDR3 nucleotides: TGTGCCAGCAGGGGCAGGGGCGAGGATGGCTACACCTTC.

This chain connects TRBV7-2 to TRBJ2-5; D is uncertain. The CDR3 has 14 amino acids. The V end was cut by 7 bases, the J end by 0 bases, with 12 bases between. Germline V lookup: CDR1 SGHTA, CDR2 FQGNSA. The CDR3 DNA follows: TGTGCCAGCACCGAGAAGAAACACCAAGAGACCCAGTACTTC. It codes for CASTEKKHQETQYF.